The source of this T cell receptor (beta chain) is a study of T-cell memory formation after mild COVID-19. General observations from the study: Mainly CM and EM harbored the contracting CD4+ clones; mainly EMRA harbored the CD8+ ones.

This CDR3 has 14 amino acids. Germline V gene data show CDR1 as MGHDK and CDR2 as SYGVNS. Trimming removed 3 bases from V and 4 bases from J, with 9 bases in between. For this clonotype: Its matching antigen is unknown.

TCRdb redid the calling of the 5' RACE reads with MiXCR, one entry per CDR3 protein. The repertoire holds approximately 300,000 distinct CDR3 sequences, with more than 15% as singletons. This receptor was obtained from a man aged 18 to 35 who had mild COVID-19 (a few samples of this study predate the infection). Cell type and time point are not known. The chain couples TRBV25-1 to TRBJ2-2; tentative D call: TRBD2 (5 bases). The specimen was PBMCs or a T cell subset sorted from them (not recorded which). In DNA form, the CDR3 reads TGTGCCAGCAGTGAGCCCGGGGTCACCGGGGAGCTGTTTTTT. Its protein is CASSEPGVTGELFF.